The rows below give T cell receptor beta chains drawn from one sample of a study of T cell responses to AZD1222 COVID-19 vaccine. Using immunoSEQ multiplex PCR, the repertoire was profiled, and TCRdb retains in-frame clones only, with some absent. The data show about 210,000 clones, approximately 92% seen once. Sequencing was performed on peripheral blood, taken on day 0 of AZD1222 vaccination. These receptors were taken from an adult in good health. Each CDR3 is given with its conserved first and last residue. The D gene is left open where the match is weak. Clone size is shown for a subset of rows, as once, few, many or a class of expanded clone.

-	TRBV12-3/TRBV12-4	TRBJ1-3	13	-	TGTGCCAGCACCACCGGAGGTGGAAACACCATATATTTT	CASTTGGGNTIYF
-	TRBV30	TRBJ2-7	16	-	TGTGCCTGGAGTGTAGGCATTAACACAAGGTCTTACGAGCAGTACTTC	CAWSVGINTRSYEQYF
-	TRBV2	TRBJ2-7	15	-	TGTGCCAGCAGTGAACGGAGGGCCTATATCTACGAGCAGTACTTC	CASSERRAYIYEQYF
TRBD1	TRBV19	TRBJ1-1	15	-	TGTGCCAGTAGTATGCACGGGACAGCTAACACTGAAGCTTTCTTT	CASSMHGTANTEAFF
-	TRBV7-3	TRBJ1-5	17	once	TGTGCCAGCAGCTTAACGAGGAGACAGGATAGCAATCAGCCCCAGCATTTT	CASSLTRRQDSNQPQHF
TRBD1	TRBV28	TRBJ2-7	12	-	TGTGCCAGCAGTTATAACAGGGGCGAGCAGTACTTC	CASSYNRGEQYF
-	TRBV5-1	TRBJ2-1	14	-	TGCGCCAGCAGCGCCCTACCCGACAGCAATGAGCAGTTCTTC	CASSALPDSNEQFF
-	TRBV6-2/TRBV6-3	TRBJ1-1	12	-	TGTGCCAGCAGTGAGGCTTATCGGGAAGCTTTCTTT	CASSEAYREAFF
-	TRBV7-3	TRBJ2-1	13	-	TGTGCCAGCAGCTTGCGGGCCCAAGGTGAGCAGTTCTTC	CASSLRAQGEQFF
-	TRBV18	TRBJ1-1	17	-	TGTGCCAGCTCACCACCACGGCACCTCCCCCTGAACACTGAAGCTTTCTTT	CASSPPRHLPLNTEAFF
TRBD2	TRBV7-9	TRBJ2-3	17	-	TGTGCCAGCAGCTTGGTATCGGGACTAGCGTCGAGGTATACGCAGTATTTT	CASSLVSGLASRYTQYF
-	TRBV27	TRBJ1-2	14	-	TGTGCCAGCAGTTTTACAGGCGCGTCCTATGGCTACACCTTC	CASSFTGASYGYTF
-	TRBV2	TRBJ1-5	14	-	TGTGCCAGCAGTGACGGGCAGGGGTCGCGGCCCCAGCATTTT	CASSDGQGSRPQHF
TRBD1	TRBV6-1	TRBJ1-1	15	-	TGTGCCAGCAGTGATCCGGGACAGGGGGGGACTGAAGCTTTCTTT	CASSDPGQGGTEAFF
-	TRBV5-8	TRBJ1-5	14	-	TGTGCCAGCAGCTCCGGACGGGGGAATCAGCCCCAGCATTTT	CASSSGRGNQPQHF
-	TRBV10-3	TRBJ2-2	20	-	TGTGCCATCAGTGAGTCTACAGGGAGTCCAAATTTCGCGAACACCGGGGAGCTGTTTTTT	CAISESTGSPNFANTGELFF
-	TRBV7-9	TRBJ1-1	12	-	TGTGCCAGCAGAAGTCCGGGCTTTGAAGCTTTCTTT	CASRSPGFEAFF
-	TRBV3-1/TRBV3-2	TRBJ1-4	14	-	TGTGCCAGCAGCCTCGGGACGGATAATGAAAAACTGTTTTTT	CASSLGTDNEKLFF
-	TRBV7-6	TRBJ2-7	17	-	TGTGCCAGCAGCTTAGGTCCCCCCGGTCTAGTTCTACGCGAGCAGTACTTC	CASSLGPPGLVLREQYF
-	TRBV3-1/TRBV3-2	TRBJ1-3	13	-	TGTGCCAGCAGTCCCCAGGGCGGAAACACCATATATTTT	CASSPQGGNTIYF
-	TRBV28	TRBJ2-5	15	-	TGTGCCAGCAGTTCCCTTCGTCAGGTCCGTGAGACCCAGTACTTC	CASSSLRQVRETQYF
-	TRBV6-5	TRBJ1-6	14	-	TGTGCCAGCAGTTTGAACGCCCCAAGTTACACCCTCCACTTT	CASSLNAPSYTLHF
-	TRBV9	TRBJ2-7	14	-	TGTGCCAGCAGCGCCGGACAATTCTCCTACGAGCAGTACTTC	CASSAGQFSYEQYF
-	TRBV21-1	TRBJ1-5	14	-	TGTGCCAGCAGCACGGGAAGCAAAAATCAGCCCCAGCATTTT	CASSTGSKNQPQHF
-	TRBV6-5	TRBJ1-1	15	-	TGTGCCAGCAGTTATGGAGGAGGGGTTAACACTGAAGCTTTCTTT	CASSYGGGVNTEAFF
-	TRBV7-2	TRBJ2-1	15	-	TGTGCCAGCAGCTCCAGGGTATCTGCCCACAATGAGCAGTTCTTC	CASSSRVSAHNEQFF
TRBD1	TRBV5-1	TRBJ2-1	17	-	TGCGCCAGCAGCTCCCGCGTGCTCAGACAGGGGATCGATGAGCAGTTCTTC	CASSSRVLRQGIDEQFF
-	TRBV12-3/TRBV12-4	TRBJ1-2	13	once	TGTGCCAGCAGTAAAGGGGCCCACTATGGCTACACCTTC	CASSKGAHYGYTF
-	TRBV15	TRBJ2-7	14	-	TGTGCCACCAGCAGAGACGACAGGACCTACGAGCAGTACTTC	CATSRDDRTYEQYF
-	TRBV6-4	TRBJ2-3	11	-	TGTGCCAGCAGTGAAGGAGATACGCAGTATTTT	CASSEGDTQYF
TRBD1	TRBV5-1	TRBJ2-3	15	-	TGCGCCAGCAGCCAGGGACAGATAGGTACAGATACGCAGTATTTT	CASSQGQIGTDTQYF
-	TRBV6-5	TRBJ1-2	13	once	TGTGCCAGCAGATCGGACGGAAACTATGGCTACACCTTC	CASRSDGNYGYTF
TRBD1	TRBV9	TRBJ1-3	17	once	TGTGCCAGCAGCAACCGGGACAGGGGGTTTTCTGGAAACACCATATATTTT	CASSNRDRGFSGNTIYF
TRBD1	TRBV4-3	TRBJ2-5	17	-	TGCGCCAGCAGCCAAGATAGGGCAGGGGGCCGGCAAGAGACCCAGTACTTC	CASSQDRAGGRQETQYF
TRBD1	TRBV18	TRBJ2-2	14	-	TGTGCCAGCTCACCCCGGACAGGCACCGGGGAGCTGTTTTTT	CASSPRTGTGELFF
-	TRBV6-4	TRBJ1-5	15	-	TGTGCCAGCAAGCCAGACCCTTATAGCAATCAGCCCCAGCATTTT	CASKPDPYSNQPQHF